What follows is one T cell receptor (beta chain) and its context. What it binds is not known. One entry per CDR3 protein, called by TCRdb with MiXCR from the 5' RACE reads. The table lists 350,000 to 550,000 distinct CDR3 sequences, around 20% of them singletons, with around 17% in the top ten. The source of the sample is a study of T cells after yellow fever vaccination. Regarding the study as a whole: Any FACS-sorted repertoire could hold abundant clonotypes that contaminate it from the bulk population. At less than 97% for CD4 and over 80% for CD8, most primary-vaccination clones showed up again after the booster.

The germline CDR1 and CDR2 sequences are SGHNT and YYREEE (reference sequence). V lost 2 bases and J 3 bases, leaving 12 bases between the germline ends. This CDR3 contains 14 residues. The source is a man younger than 30 who received the YFV17D yellow fever vaccine. V and J are TRBV5-4 and TRBJ2-7; possibly TRBD2 for D (6 bases). This sample comprised PBMCs, obtained before the yellow fever booster vaccination. The DNA of the CDR3 is TGTGCCAGCAGCTTCGGAGGGGCTGACTACGAGCAGTACTTC. Translation gives CASSFGGADYEQYF. The full variable domain, with the rest looked up from reference TRBV5-4 and TRBJ2-7, is ETGVTQSPTHLIKTRGQQVTLRCSSQSGHNTVSWYQQALGQGPQFIFQYYREEENGRGNFPPRFSGLQFPNYSSELNVNALELDDSALYLCASSFGGADYEQYFGPGTRLTVT.